This is a list of T cell receptor beta chains from one sample in a study of OX40 agonist ivuxolimab in advanced cancers. Assay: immunoSEQ multiplex PCR; the TCRdb copy retains only in-frame clones and omits some. Of under 70,000 clones listed, approximately 81% are singletons. The source was CD4+ or CD8+ T cells sorted from blood, collected in a trial of the OX40 agonist ivuxolimab. Receptor source: an adult with an advanced solid tumor such as melanoma, head and neck, liver or kidney cancer. Both conserved end residues are part of each CDR3. A D gene is named only where the DNA matches it firmly. Some rows mark clone size as missing; the rest say once, few, many or name a class of expanded clone.

D gene	clone size	CDR3 length	V gene	J gene	CDR3 DNA	CDR3 protein
NA	NA	12	TRBV28	TRBJ2-2	TGTGCCAGCAGCCCGGGGCACGGGGAGCTGTTTTTT	CASSPGHGELFF
TRBD1	NA	17	TRBV4-1	TRBJ2-1	TGCGCCAGCAGCCAAGTCACAGGGGGCGAGACCTACAATGAGCAGTTCTTC	CASSQVTGGETYNEQFF
NA	once	11	TRBV20-1	TRBJ2-5	TGCAGTGGACAGAGCCAAGAGACCCAGTACTTC	CSGQSQETQYF
NA	NA	13	TRBV10-3	TRBJ2-3	TGTGCCATCGGCGCGGGGGCGGCAGATACGCAGTATTTT	CAIGAGAADTQYF
NA	NA	13	TRBV6-1	TRBJ1-1	TGTGCCAGCAGCAAACAGTTGGACACTGAAGCTTTCTTT	CASSKQLDTEAFF
TRBD2	NA	18	TRBV7-2	TRBJ2-5	TGTGCCAGCAGCTTATGGGCCACCGGCGGGGGGCTCCAAGAGACCCAGTACTTC	CASSLWATGGGLQETQYF
NA	NA	15	TRBV18	TRBJ2-3	TGTGCCAATTCACCAACCCCGGTTGGCACAGATACGCAGTATTTT	CANSPTPVGTDTQYF
TRBD2	NA	17	TRBV5-1	TRBJ2-7	TGCGCCAGCAGCCTAGGGACTAGCGGGAGAATTCGCGACGAGCAGTACTTC	CASSLGTSGRIRDEQYF
NA	NA	15	TRBV5-4	TRBJ2-5	TGTGCCAGCAGCTTTGGTTGGAGGAGTGGGGAGACCCAGTACTTC	CASSFGWRSGETQYF
NA	few	15	TRBV5-1	TRBJ1-5	TGCGCCAGCAGCCTCGGAGGGACCAGCAATCAGCCCCAGCATTTT	CASSLGGTSNQPQHF
TRBD2	NA	13	TRBV7-9	TRBJ2-7	TGTGCCAGCAGCTTCGGCGGGAGATACGAGCAGTACTTC	CASSFGGRYEQYF
NA	NA	15	TRBV29-1	TRBJ1-5	TGCAGCGTTGTTGAGGCGGGGGGGGCGGATCAGCCCCAGCATTTT	CSVVEAGGADQPQHF
NA	NA	14	TRBV7-2	TRBJ1-1	TGTGCCAGCAGGTTTCAACAGGGGAACACTGAAGCTTTCTTT	CASRFQQGNTEAFF
NA	NA	12	TRBV29-1	TRBJ2-7	TGCAGCGTTGAAGATCGGGGCTACGAGCAGTACTTC	CSVEDRGYEQYF
NA	NA	14	TRBV19	TRBJ1-6	TGTGCCAGTAGTATGGGGTTCGGGAATTCACCCCTCCACTTT	CASSMGFGNSPLHF
NA	NA	16	TRBV10-1	TRBJ2-3	TGCGCCAGCAGTGAGTCGAGCGCGTATGGCACAGATACGCAGTATTTT	CASSESSAYGTDTQYF
TRBD1	NA	13	TRBV4-1	TRBJ1-2	TGCGCCAGCAGCCCTGACAGGGCCTCCCCCTACACCTTC	CASSPDRASPYTF
NA	NA	16	TRBV27	TRBJ2-2	TGTGCCAGCAGTTCGCACGAGGGGTGGGGCACCGGGGAGCTGTTTTTT	CASSSHEGWGTGELFF
NA	NA	13	TRBV29-1	TRBJ2-7	TGCAGCGTTGGGGACAGCGGGGATCTCGAGCAGTACTTC	CSVGDSGDLEQYF
NA	NA	12	TRBV7-3	TRBJ2-5	TGTGCCAGCAGCTCGGCGGGTGGGGAGCAGTACTTC	CASSSAGGEQYF
TRBD1	NA	14	TRBV18	TRBJ1-1	TGTGCCAGCTCACGGACAGGGGGGGGAACTGAAGCTTTCTTT	CASSRTGGGTEAFF
NA	NA	14	TRBV4-3	TRBJ1-1	TGCGCCAGCAGCCAAGATCACGAGAACACTGAAGCTTTCTTT	CASSQDHENTEAFF
NA	NA	11	TRBV10-3	TRBJ2-3	TGTGCCATCAGTGGCACAGATACGCAGTATTTT	CAISGTDTQYF
TRBD2	NA	16	TRBV27	TRBJ2-7	TGTGCCAGCAGTTCTTTTGCCTTAGCGGGAGCCCACGAGCAGTACTTC	CASSSFALAGAHEQYF
NA	NA	15	TRBV29-1	TRBJ2-3	TGCAGCTGGTGGGGGAGAGGGCCGGGCACAGATACGCAGTATTTT	CSWWGRGPGTDTQYF
NA	NA	16	TRBV5-6	TRBJ2-3	TGTGCCAGCAGCTTGGGGTTGGGGCAAGGCACAGATACGCAGTATTTT	CASSLGLGQGTDTQYF
NA	NA	15	TRBV19	TRBJ1-4	TGTGCCAGTAGTAGCACGTGGGCAACTAATGAAAAACTGTTTTTT	CASSSTWATNEKLFF
TRBD2	NA	17	TRBV15	TRBJ2-1	TGTGCCACCAGCAGAGATCTAGCGGGAGGTTCCGCGGGTGAGCAGTTCTTC	CATSRDLAGGSAGEQFF
TRBD1	NA	14	TRBV18	TRBJ2-7	TGTGCCAGCTCTAGGGCGGGACAGGGCTACGAGCAGTACTTC	CASSRAGQGYEQYF
NA	NA	13	TRBV6-1	TRBJ1-4	TGTGCCAGCAGGCGGCAGCTTAATGAAAAACTGTTTTTT	CASRRQLNEKLFF
TRBD2	NA	14	TRBV5-1	TRBJ2-5	TGCGCCAGCAGCATAGGGACTAACCAAGAGACCCAGTACTTC	CASSIGTNQETQYF
TRBD1	NA	17	TRBV19	TRBJ1-1	TGTGCCAGTAGTGCCCGGGACAGGGGATCCATGAACACTGAAGCTTTCTTT	CASSARDRGSMNTEAFF
NA	NA	14	TRBV28	TRBJ2-2	TGTGCCAGCAGTGAACAGCAAAACACCGGGGAGCTGTTTTTT	CASSEQQNTGELFF
TRBD1	NA	20	TRBV4-1	TRBJ1-5	TGCGCCAGCAGCCAAGGCAGGGGGCTAGGCCCGATTTTTAGCAATCAGCCCCAGCATTTT	CASSQGRGLGPIFSNQPQHF
TRBD1	NA	13	TRBV14	TRBJ1-1	TGTGCCAGCTCCGGGGACAGGGGTAGCGAAGCTTTCTTT	CASSGDRGSEAFF
TRBD2	NA	17	TRBV9	TRBJ2-3	TGTGCCAGCAGCCCCGATAGCGGGAGGGCCTTCACAGATACGCAGTATTTT	CASSPDSGRAFTDTQYF
NA	NA	13	TRBV7-8	TRBJ2-1	TGTGCCAGCAGCAGCCACCGTCTTGGAGAGCAGTTCTTC	CASSSHRLGEQFF
NA	once	15	TRBV4-2	TRBJ1-6	TGTGCCAGCAGCCAAGAGTCGACGGTTAATGGTCCCCTCCACTTT	CASSQESTVNGPLHF
NA	NA	15	TRBV27	TRBJ2-5	TGTGCCAGCAGTTTCGGCCCTAGTGGGTATGAGACCCAGTACTTC	CASSFGPSGYETQYF
NA	NA	15	TRBV21-1	TRBJ2-7	TGTGCCAGCGGGACACGCCAGGGGCACTCCTACGAGCAGTACTTC	CASGTRQGHSYEQYF
NA	NA	14	TRBV2	TRBJ1-2	TGTGCCAGCAGTGAAGATGGCAGGGCTTATGGCTACACCTTC	CASSEDGRAYGYTF
NA	NA	13	TRBV10-1	TRBJ1-5	TGCGCCAGCTGTAGATGTAGCAATCAGCCCCAGCATTTT	CASCRCSNQPQHF
NA	NA	15	TRBV2	TRBJ2-5	TGTGCCAGCAGTGAAGGGGCAGACAGTCTGGAGACCCAGTACTTC	CASSEGADSLETQYF
TRBD1	NA	18	TRBV4-1	TRBJ2-1	TGCGCCAGCAGCCAAGTTAGAGGTAGGACAGGATCCTACAATGAGCAGTTCTTC	CASSQVRGRTGSYNEQFF
NA	NA	15	TRBV19	TRBJ1-2	TGTGCCAGTACGACCTTGGGTCCGCAGAAGTACGGCTACACCTTC	CASTTLGPQKYGYTF
TRBD1	NA	14	TRBV2	TRBJ1-4	TGTGCCAGCAGTGAGACAGGGAATCGAGAAAAACTGTTTTTT	CASSETGNREKLFF
TRBD1	many	13	TRBV18	TRBJ1-2	TGTGCCAGCTCACCTGACAGGGGTTACGGCTACACCTTC	CASSPDRGYGYTF
NA	NA	15	TRBV19	TRBJ2-6	TGTGCCAGTAGTACCCAAGAATCTGGGGCCAACGTCCTGACTTTC	CASSTQESGANVLTF
TRBD2	NA	14	TRBV27	TRBJ2-1	TGTGCCACCATAGGACTAGCGGGGCTCAATGAGCAGTTCTTC	CATIGLAGLNEQFF
NA	NA	14	TRBV30	TRBJ1-3	TGTGCCTGGAGTGTACCCCCCGCTGGAAACACCATATATTTT	CAWSVPPAGNTIYF
TRBD1	once	13	TRBV6-5	TRBJ2-6	TGTGCCAGCAGCGGCGACAGGGCGAACGTCCTGACTTTC	CASSGDRANVLTF
TRBD2	NA	12	TRBV6-6	TRBJ2-7	TGTGCCAGCAAACGGGAGGCCTACGAGCAGTACTTC	CASKREAYEQYF
TRBD1	NA	14	TRBV28	TRBJ2-5	TGTGCCAGCAGTCCCGGGACAGGGGTTAGGACCCAGTACTTC	CASSPGTGVRTQYF
NA	NA	14	TRBV4-3	TRBJ1-1	TGCGCCAGCAGCCCAGGGGCCATGAACACTGAAGCTTTCTTT	CASSPGAMNTEAFF
NA	NA	14	TRBV7-8	TRBJ1-2	TGTGCCAGCAGCTTTGGACTGGGCAACTATGGCTACACCTTC	CASSFGLGNYGYTF
TRBD2	NA	16	TRBV27	TRBJ2-1	TGTGCCAGCAGTTCAGCGGGGGGACTAACTTACAATGAGCAGTTCTTC	CASSSAGGLTYNEQFF
NA	NA	14	TRBV28	TRBJ2-7	TGTGCCAGCAGTATATCCGGGCTCGAGTGGGAGCAGTACTTC	CASSISGLEWEQYF